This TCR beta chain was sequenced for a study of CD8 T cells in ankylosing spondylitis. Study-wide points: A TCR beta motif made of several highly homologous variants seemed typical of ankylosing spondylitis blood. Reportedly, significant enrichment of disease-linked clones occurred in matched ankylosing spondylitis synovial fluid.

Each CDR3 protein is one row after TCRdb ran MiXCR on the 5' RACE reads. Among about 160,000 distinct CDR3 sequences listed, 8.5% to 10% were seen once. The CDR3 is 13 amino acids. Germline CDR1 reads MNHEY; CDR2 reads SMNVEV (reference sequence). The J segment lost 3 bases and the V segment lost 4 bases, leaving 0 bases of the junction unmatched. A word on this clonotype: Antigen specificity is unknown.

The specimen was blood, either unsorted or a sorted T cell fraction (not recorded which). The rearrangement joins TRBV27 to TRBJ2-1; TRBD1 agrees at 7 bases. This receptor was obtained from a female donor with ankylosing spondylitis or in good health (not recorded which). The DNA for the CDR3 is TGTGCCAGCAGTTGGGACAGCTACAATGAGCAGTTCTTC. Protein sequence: CASSWDSYNEQFF.